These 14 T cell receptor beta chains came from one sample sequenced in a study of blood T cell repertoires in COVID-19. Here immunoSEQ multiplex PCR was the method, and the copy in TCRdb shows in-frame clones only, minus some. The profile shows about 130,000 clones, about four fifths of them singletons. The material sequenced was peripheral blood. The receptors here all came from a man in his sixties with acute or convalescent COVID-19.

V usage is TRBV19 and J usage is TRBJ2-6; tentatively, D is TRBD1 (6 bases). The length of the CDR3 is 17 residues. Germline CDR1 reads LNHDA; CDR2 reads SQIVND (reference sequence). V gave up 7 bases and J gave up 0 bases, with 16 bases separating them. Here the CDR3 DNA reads TGTGCCAGTACAACCCGACAGGTTCTCTCTGGGGCCAACGTCCTGACTTTC. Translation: CASTTRQVLSGANVLTF.

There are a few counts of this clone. The CDR3 sequence is CASSFFRTSGTSYEQYF. The CDR3 coding sequence is TGTGCCAGCAGTTTCTTCCGGACTAGCGGGACCTCCTACGAGCAGTACTTC. The chain employs TRBV28 and TRBJ2-7; 12 bases agree with TRBD2. CDR1 and CDR2 (germline): MDHEN, SYDVKM. This CDR3 spans 17 amino acids. J gave up 0 bases and V 3 bases, and 6 bases lay outside the gene matches.

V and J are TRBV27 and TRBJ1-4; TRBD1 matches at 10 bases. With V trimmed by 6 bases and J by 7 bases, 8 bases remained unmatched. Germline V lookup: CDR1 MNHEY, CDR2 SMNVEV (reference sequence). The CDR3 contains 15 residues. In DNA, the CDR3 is TGTGCCAGCAGACTACTTGGACAGGGGGGTGAAAAACTGTTTTTT. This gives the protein CASRLLGQGGEKLFF. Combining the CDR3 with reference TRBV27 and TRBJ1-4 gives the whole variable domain EAQVTQNPRYLITVTGKKLTVTCSQNMNHEYMSWYRQDPGLGLRQIYYSMNVEVTDKGDVPEGYKVSRKEKRNFPLILESPSPNQTSLYFCASRLLGQGGEKLFFGSGTQLSVL.

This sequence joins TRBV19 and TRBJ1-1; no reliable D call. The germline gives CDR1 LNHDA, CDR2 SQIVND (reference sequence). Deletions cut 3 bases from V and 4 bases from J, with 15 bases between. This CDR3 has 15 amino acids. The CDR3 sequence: CASSILGPSGTEAFF. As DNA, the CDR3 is TGTGCCAGTAGTATCTTAGGCCCCTCGGGCACTGAAGCTTTCTTT.

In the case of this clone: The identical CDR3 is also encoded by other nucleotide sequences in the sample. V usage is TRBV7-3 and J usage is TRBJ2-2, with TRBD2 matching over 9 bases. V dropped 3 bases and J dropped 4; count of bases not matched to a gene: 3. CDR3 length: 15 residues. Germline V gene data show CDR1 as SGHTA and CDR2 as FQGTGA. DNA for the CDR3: TGTGCCAGCAGCTTGGGACTAGCCGGCACCGGGGAGCTGTTTTTT. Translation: CASSLGLAGTGELFF.

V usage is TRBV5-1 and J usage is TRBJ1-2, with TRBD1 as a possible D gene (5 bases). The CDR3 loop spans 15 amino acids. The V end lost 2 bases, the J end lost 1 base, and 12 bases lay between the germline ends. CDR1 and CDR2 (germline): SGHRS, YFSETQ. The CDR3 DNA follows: TGCGCCAGCAGCTTTCGGGACTCCGGTAACTATGGCTACACCTTC. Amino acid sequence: CASSFRDSGNYGYTF. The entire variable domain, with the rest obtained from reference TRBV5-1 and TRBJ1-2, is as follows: KAGVTQTPRYLIKTRGQQVTLSCSPISGHRSVSWYQQTPGQGLQFLFEYFSETQRNKGNFPGRFSGRQFSNSRSEMNVSTLELGDSALYLCASSFRDSGNYGYTFGSGTRLTVV.

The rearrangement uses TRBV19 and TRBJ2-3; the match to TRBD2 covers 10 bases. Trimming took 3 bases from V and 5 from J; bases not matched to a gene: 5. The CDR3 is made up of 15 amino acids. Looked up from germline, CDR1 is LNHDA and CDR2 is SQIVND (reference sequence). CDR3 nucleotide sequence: TGTGCCAGTAGTATCAGCGGGAGGGCCGGAGATACGCAGTATTTT. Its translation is CASSISGRAGDTQYF.

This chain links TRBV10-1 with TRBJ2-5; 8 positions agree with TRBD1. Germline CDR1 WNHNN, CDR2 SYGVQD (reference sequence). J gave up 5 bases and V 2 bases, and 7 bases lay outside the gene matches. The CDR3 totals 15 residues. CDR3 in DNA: TGCGCCAGCAGTGAGGGGACAGGATCCCAGGAGACCCAGTACTTC. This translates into CASSEGTGSQETQYF.

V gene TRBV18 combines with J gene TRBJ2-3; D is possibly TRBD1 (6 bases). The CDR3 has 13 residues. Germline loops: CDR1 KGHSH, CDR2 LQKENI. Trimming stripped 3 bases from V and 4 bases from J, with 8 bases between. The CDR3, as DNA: TGTGCCAGCTCACCCCAGGGGTCAGATACGCAGTATTTT. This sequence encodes CASSPQGSDTQYF.

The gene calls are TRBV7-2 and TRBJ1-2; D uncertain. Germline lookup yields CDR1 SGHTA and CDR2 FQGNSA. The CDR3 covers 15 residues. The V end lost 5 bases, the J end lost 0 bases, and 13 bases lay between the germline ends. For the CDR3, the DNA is TGTGCCAGCAGCCCCTTGTACGAGGCTAACTATGGCTACACCTTC. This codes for CASSPLYEANYGYTF.

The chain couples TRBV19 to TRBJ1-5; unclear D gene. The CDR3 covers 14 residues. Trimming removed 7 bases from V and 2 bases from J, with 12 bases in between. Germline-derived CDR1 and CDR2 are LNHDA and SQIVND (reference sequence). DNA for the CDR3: TGTGCCAGTAAGTCCGGGTGGGGCAATCAGCCCCAGCATTTT. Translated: CASKSGWGNQPQHF. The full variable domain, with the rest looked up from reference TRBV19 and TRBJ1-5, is DGGITQSPKYLFRKEGQNVTLSCEQNLNHDAMYWYRQDPGQGLRLIYYSQIVNDFQKGDIAEGYSVSREKKESFPLTVTSAQKNPTAFYLCASKSGWGNQPQHFGDGTRLSIL.

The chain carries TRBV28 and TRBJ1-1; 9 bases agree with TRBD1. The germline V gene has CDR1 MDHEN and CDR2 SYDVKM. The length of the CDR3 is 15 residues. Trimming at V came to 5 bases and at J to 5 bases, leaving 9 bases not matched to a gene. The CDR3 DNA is TGTGCCAGCAGTCCACCGGACAGGGGAAGGACTGAAGCTTTCTTT. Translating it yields CASSPPDRGRTEAFF.

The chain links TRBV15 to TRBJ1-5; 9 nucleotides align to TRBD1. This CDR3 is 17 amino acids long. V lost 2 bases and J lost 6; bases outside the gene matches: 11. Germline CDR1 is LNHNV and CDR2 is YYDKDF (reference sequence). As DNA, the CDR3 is TGTGCCACCAGCAGACTTCTGGGACAGGGTATCGGTCAGCCCCAGCATTTT. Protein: CATSRLLGQGIGQPQHF.

The CDR3 DNA follows: TGTGCCAGCAGTTCGGGACAGCCGTACAATGAGCAGTTCTTC. Encoded protein: CASSSGQPYNEQFF. The chain has TRBV2 and TRBJ2-1; TRBD1 matches 7 bases. This CDR3 contains 14 residues. J was trimmed by 4 bases and V by 5 bases; bases with no gene match: 5. The V gene's germline CDR1 is SNHLY and CDR2 FYNNEI. Full variable domain (remainder filled in from reference TRBV2 and TRBJ2-1): EPEVTQTPSHQVTQMGQEVILRCVPISNHLYFYWYRQILGQKVEFLVSFYNNEISEKSEIFDDQFSVERPDGSNFTLKIRSTKLEDSAMYFCASSSGQPYNEQFFGPGTRLTVL.